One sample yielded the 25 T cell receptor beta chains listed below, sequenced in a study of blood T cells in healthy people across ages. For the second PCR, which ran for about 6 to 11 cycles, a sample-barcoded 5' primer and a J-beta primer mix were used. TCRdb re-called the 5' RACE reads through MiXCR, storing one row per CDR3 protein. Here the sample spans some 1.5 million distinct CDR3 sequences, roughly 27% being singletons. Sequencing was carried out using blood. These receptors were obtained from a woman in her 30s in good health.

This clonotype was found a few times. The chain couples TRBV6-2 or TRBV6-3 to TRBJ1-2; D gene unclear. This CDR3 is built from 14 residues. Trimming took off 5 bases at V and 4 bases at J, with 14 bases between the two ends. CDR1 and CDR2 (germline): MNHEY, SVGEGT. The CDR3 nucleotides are TGTGCCAGCAGTATAAGACCGGCTGGCTATGGCTACACCTTC. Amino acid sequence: CASSIRPAGYGYTF.

The CDR3 loop reads CASTKSRGELFF. CDR3 sequence (DNA): TGTGCCAGCACCAAGTCCCGGGGGGAGCTGTTTTTT. The V and J genes are TRBV12-3 or TRBV12-4 and TRBJ2-2; D call uncertain. The CDR3 is made up of 12 amino acids. V lost 7 bases and J lost 8, with 11 bases in between.

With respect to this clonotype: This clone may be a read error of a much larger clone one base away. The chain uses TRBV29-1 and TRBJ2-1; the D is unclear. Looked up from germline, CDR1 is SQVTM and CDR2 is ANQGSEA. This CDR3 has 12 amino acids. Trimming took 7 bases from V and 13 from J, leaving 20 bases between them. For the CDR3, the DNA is TGCAGCGGTGACACGAACCAAGAGACCCAGTTCTTC. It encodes CSGDTNQETQFF.

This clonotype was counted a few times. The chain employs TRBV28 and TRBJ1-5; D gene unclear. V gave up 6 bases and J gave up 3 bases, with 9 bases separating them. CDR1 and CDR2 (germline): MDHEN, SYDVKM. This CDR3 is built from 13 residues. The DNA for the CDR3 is TGTGCCAGCAGGTTGCTGGACAATCAGCCCCAGCATTTT. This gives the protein CASRLLDNQPQHF.

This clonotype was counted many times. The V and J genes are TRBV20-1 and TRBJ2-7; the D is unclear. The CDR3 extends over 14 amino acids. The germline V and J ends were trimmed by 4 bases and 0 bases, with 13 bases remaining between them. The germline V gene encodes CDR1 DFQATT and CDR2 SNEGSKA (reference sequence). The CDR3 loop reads CSAKSPESSYEQYF. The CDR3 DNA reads TGCAGTGCTAAATCGCCGGAGAGCTCCTACGAGCAGTACTTC.

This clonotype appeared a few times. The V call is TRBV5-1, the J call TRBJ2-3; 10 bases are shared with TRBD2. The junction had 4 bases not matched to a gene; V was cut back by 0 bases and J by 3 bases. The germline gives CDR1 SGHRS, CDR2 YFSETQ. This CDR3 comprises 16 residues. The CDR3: CASSLDSGGATDTQYF. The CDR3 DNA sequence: TGCGCCAGCAGCTTGGACAGCGGGGGGGCTACAGATACGCAGTATTTT.

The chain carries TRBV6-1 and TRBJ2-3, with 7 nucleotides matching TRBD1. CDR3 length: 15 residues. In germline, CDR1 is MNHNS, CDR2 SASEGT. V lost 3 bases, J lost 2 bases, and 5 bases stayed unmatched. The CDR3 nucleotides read TGTGCCAGCAGTGATCCGGGACAGATCACAGATACGCAGTATTTT. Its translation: CASSDPGQITDTQYF.

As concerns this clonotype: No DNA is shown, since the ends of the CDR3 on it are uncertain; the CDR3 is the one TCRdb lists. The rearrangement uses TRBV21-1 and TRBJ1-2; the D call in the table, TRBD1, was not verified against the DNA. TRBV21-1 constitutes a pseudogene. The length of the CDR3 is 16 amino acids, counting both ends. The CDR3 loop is CASSSTLGGSNYGYTF.

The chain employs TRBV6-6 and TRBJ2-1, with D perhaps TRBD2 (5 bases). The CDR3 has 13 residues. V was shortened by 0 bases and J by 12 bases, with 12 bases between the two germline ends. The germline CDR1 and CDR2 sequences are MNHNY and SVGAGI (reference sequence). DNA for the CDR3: TGTGCCAGCAGTTACTCAGGCGGGCTTGGGCAGTTCTTC. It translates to CASSYSGGLGQFF.

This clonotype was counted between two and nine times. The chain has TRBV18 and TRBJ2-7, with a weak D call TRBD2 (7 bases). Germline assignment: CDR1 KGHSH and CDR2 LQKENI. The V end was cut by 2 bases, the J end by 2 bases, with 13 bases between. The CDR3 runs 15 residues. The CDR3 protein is CASSPFKGGTYEQYF. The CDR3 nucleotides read TGTGCCAGCTCACCATTCAAGGGGGGGACCTACGAGCAGTACTTC.

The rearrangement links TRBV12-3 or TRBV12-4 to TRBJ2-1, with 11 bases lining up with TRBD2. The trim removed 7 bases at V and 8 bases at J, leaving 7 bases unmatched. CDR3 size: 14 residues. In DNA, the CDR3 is TGTGCCAGCACCATACTAGCGGGAGTATATGAGCAGTTCTTC. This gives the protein CASTILAGVYEQFF.

In DNA form, the CDR3 reads TGCGCCAGCAGCCTCCCGGGGGACCCTCGGCGTTCACCCCTCCACTTT. Residues: CASSLPGDPRRSPLHF. The chain links TRBV4-1 to TRBJ1-6; D is possibly TRBD1 (5 bases). Germline lookup yields CDR1 MGHRA and CDR2 YSYEKL. V lost 4 bases and J lost 9, with 19 bases in between. The CDR3 has 16 residues.

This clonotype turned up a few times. In nucleotides, the CDR3 is TGTGCCAGCAGGTGGGGCGTAGATGGCTACACCTTC. This sequence encodes CASRWGVDGYTF. The V call is TRBV6-5, the J call TRBJ1-2, with D perhaps TRBD1 (5 bases). CDR1 is MNHEY, CDR2 SVGAGI, per germline. The CDR3 consists of 12 residues. Trimming took 6 bases from V and 6 from J, leaving 11 bases between them.

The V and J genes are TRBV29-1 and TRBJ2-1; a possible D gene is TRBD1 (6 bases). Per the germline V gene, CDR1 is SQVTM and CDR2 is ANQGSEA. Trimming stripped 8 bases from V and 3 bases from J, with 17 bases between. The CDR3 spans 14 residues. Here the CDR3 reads CSIRTELGYNEQFF. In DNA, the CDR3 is TGCAGCATCCGGACAGAGCTAGGCTACAATGAGCAGTTCTTC.

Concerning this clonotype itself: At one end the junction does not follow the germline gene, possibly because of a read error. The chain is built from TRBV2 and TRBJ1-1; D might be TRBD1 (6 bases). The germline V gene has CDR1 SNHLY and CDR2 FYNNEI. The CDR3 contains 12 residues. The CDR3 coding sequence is TGTGTCAGCAGTGAGCAGACAGGTGAAGCTTTCTTT. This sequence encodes CVSSEQTGEAFF.

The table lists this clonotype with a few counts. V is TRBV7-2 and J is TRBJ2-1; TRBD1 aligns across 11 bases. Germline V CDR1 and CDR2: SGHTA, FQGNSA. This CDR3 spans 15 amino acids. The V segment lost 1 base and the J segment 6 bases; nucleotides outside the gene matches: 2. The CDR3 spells CASSLGGQGVNEQFF. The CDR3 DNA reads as TGTGCCAGCAGCTTAGGGGGACAGGGGGTCAATGAGCAGTTCTTC.

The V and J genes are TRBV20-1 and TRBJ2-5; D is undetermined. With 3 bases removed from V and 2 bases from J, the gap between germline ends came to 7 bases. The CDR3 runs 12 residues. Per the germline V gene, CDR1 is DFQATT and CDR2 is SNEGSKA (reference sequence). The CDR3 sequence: CSASLKQETQYF. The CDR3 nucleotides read TGCAGTGCTAGCCTTAAGCAAGAGACCCAGTACTTC.

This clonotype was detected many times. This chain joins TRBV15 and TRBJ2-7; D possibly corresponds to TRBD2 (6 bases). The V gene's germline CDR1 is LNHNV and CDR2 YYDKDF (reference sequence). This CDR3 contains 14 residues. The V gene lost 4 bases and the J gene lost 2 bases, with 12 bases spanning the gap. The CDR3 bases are TGTGCCACCAGCACCGGGACTGCCCCCTACGAGCAGTACTTC. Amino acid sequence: CATSTGTAPYEQYF.

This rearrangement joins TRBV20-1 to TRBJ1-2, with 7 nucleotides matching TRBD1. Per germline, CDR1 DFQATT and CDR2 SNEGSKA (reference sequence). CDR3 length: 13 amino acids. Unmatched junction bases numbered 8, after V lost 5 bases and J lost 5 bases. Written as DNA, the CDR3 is TGCAGTGCTCGGGCGAGCAGGGGGTATGGCTACACCTTC. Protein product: CSARASRGYGYTF.

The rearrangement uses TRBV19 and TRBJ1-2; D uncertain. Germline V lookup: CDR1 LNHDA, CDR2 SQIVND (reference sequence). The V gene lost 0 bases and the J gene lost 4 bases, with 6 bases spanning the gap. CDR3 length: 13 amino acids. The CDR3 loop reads CASSIDRCYGYTF. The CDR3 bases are TGTGCCAGTAGTATAGACAGATGCTATGGCTACACCTTC.

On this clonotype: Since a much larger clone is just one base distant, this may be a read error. The CDR3 coding sequence is TGCGCCAGCGCCCCCGCCCACGAGCAGTACTTC. Translation: CASAPAHEQYF. The chain couples TRBV5-1 to TRBJ2-7; D unclear. Germline loops: CDR1 SGHRS, CDR2 YFSETQ. This CDR3 comprises 11 residues. V was pared by 7 bases and J by 5 bases, with 10 bases between.

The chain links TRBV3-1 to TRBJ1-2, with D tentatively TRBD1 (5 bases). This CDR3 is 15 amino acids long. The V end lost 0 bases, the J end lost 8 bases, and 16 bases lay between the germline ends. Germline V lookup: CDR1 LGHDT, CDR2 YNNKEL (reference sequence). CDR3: CASSQDPVGGIGYTF. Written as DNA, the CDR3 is TGTGCCAGCAGCCAAGACCCCGTGGGGGGGATAGGCTACACCTTC.

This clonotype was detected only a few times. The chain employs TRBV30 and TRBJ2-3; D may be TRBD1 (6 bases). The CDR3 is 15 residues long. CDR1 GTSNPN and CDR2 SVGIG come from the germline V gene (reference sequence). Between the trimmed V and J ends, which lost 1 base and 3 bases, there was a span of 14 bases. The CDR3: CAWSGFDRRTDTQYF. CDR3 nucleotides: TGTGCCTGGAGTGGTTTCGACAGGAGGACAGATACGCAGTATTTT.

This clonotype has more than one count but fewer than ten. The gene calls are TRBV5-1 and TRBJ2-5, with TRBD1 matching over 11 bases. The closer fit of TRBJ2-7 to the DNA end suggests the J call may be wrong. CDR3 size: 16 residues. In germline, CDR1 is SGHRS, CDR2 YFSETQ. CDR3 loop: CASTPRPGTGGYEQYF. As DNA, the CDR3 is TGCGCCAGCACCCCCCGACCCGGGACAGGGGGGTACGAGCAGTACTTC.

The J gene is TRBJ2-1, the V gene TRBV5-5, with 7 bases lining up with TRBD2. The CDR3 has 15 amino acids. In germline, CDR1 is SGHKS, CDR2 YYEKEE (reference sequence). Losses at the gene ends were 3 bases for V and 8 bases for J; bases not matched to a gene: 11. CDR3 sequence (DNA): TGTGCCAGCAGCTCTGGGACTACCCCGGCGTATGAGCAGTTCTTC. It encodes CASSSGTTPAYEQFF.